The sequence of this T cell receptor beta chain was determined in a study of shared clonotypes between healthy human individuals. Germline V gives CDR1 SQVTM, CDR2 ANQGSEA. The CDR3 sequence is 13 residues long. The ends lost 6 bases at V and 3 bases at J; junction bases unmatched: 5. This clone has only one observation. Original methodology: ImmunoSEQ supplied junction-only sequences lacking quality scores, so filtering was different. Profiled with immunoSEQ multiplex PCR; TCRdb holds only in-frame clones, not every one. D and trimming come from the DNA, and the V and J calls and clone size come from that table. The data contain approximately 500,000 clones, about 85% of them seen just once; the ten biggest clones take up roughly an eighth.

The TCR originated in a woman aged 40 to 50 in good health. Some clones in this sample may be carry-over from other donors' samples. The material sequenced was PBMCs. The J gene is TRBJ2-1, the V gene TRBV29-1; 7 nucleotides align to TRBD1. The CDR3 loop reads CSVRTGYYNEQFF. CDR3 in DNA: TGCAGCGTCCGGACAGGCTACTACAATGAGCAGTTCTTC.